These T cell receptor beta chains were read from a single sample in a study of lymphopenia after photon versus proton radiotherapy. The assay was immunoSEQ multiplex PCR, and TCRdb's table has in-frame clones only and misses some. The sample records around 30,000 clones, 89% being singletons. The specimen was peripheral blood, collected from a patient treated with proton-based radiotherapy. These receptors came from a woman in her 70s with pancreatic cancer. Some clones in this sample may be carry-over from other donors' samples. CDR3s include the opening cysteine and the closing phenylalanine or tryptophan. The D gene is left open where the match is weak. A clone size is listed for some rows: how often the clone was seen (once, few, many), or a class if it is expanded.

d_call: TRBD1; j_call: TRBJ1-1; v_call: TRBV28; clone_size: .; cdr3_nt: TGTGCCAGCAGTTTCCTCGACAGGGGCCTGAACACTGAAGCTTTCTTT; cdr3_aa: CASSFLDRGLNTEAFF
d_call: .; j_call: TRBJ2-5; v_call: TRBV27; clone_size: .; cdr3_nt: TGTGCCAGCAGTCCAAGACAGAAAGAGACCCAGTACTTC; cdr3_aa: CASSPRQKETQYF
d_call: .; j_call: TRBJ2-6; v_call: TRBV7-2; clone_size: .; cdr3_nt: TGTGCCAGCAGCCCTCACTTAGGGGGGAGGTCTGGGGCCAACGTCCTGACTTTC; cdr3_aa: CASSPHLGGRSGANVLTF
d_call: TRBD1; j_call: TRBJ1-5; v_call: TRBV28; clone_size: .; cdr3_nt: TGTGCCAGCAGGCCGACAGGGGGTAAGCCCCAGCATTTT; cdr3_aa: CASRPTGGKPQHF
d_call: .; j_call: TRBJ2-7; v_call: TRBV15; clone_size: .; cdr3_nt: TGTGCCACCAGCAGCCTAGGATACGAGCAGTACTTC; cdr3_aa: CATSSLGYEQYF
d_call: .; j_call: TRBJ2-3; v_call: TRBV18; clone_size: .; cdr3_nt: TGTGCCAGCTCACCTAGTCCAGAAGGCACAGATACGCAGTATTTT; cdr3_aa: CASSPSPEGTDTQYF
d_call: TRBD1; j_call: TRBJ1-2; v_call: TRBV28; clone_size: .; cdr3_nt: TGTGCCAGCAGTCCGCTTACAGGGGGCGTAGGAGATGGCTACACCTTC; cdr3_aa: CASSPLTGGVGDGYTF
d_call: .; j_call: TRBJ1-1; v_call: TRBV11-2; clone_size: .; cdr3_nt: TGTGCCAGCAGCCCCTCGCAGCTTAACACTGAAGCTTTCTTT; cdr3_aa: CASSPSQLNTEAFF
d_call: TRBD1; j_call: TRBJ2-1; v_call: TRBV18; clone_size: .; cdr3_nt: TGTGCCAGCTCACCGAGAAAGGACAGGGCGGATGAGCAGTTCTTC; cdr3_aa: CASSPRKDRADEQFF
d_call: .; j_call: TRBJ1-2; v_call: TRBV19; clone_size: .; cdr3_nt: TGTGCCAGCGCCCGTGAGGCCAACTATGGCTACACCTTC; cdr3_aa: CASAREANYGYTF
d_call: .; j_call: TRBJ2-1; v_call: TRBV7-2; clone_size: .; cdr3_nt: TGTGCCAGCAGCTTAGATAGCGCTCGCTCCTACAATGAGCAGTTCTTC; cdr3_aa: CASSLDSARSYNEQFF
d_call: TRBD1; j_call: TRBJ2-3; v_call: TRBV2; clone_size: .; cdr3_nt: TGTGCCAGCAGTGAAGGACAGGGGGTCACAGATACGCAGTATTTT; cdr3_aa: CASSEGQGVTDTQYF
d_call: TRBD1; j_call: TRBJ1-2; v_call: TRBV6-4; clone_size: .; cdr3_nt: TGTGCCAGCAGTGCTCAGACAGGGGGCGCGTCTGGCTACACCTTC; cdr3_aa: CASSAQTGGASGYTF
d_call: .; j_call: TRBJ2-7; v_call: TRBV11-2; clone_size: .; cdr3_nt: TGTGCCAGCGCCCGGGGACCCTACGAGCAGTACTTC; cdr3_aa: CASARGPYEQYF
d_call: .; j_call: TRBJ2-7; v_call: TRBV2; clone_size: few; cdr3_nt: TGTGCCAGCAGCCGACTAGAGGCCTACGAGCAGTACTTC; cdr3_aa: CASSRLEAYEQYF
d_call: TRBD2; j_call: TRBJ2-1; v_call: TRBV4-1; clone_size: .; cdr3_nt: TGCGCCAGCAGGCGTGGACTAGCGGGAGAGGGGCAATACAATGAGCAGTTCTTC; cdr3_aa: CASRRGLAGEGQYNEQFF
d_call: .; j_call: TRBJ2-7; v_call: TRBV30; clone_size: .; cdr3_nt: TGTGCCTGGGCTGGAAGGACTATCTACGAGCAGTACTTC; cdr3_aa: CAWAGRTIYEQYF
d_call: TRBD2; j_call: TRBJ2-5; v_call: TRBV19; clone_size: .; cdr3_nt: TGTGCCAGTAGTATAGATTTCCTAGCGGGAGAGACCCAGTACTTC; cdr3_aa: CASSIDFLAGETQYF
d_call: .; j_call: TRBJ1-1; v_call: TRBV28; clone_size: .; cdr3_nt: TGTGCCAGCAGTTCACATATGAACACTGAAGCTTTCTTT; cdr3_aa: CASSSHMNTEAFF
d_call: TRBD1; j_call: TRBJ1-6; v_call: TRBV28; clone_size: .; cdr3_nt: TGTGCCAGCACTCCTGGCAGGGGGATAGCTAATTCACCCCTCCACTTT; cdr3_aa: CASTPGRGIANSPLHF
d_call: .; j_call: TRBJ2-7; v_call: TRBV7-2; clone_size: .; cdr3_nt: TGTGCCAGCAGCTTGCAGGCAGTCTCCTACGAGCAGTACTTC; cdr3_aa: CASSLQAVSYEQYF
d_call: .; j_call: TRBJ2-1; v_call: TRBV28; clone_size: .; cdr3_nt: TGTGCCAGCAGTTCCTCCGCAGGGTTCTCCTACAATGAGCAGTTCTTC; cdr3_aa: CASSSSAGFSYNEQFF
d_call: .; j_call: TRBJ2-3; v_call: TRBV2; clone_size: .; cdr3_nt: TGTGCCAGCAGTGACCGGGACGTACGCACAGATACGCAGTATTTT; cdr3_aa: CASSDRDVRTDTQYF
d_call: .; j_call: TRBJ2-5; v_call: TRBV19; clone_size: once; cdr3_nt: TGTGCCAGTAGTGAACAGGGCTGGGAGACCCAGTACTTC; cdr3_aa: CASSEQGWETQYF
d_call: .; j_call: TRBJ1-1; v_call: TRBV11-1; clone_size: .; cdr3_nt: TGTGCCAGCATCGTCGACAGCCCAATTGAAGCTTTCTTT; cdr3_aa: CASIVDSPIEAFF
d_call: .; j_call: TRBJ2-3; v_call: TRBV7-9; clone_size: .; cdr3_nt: TGTGCCAGCAGCTTGGCGCAATGGGATACGCAGTATTTT; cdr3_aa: CASSLAQWDTQYF
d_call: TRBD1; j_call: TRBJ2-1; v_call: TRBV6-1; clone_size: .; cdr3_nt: TGTGCCAGCAGTGAATATAGCAGGGGGACCTACAATGAGCAGTTCTTC; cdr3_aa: CASSEYSRGTYNEQFF
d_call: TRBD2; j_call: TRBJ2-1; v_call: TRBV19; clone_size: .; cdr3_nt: TGTGCCAGTAGTGAGACTAGCGGGAGGGCCATCAATGAGCAGTTCTTC; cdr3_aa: CASSETSGRAINEQFF
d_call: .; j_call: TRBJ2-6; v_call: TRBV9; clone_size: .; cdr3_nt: TGTGCCAGCAGCGCACTACCAGGGTCTGGGGCCAACGTCCTGACTTTC; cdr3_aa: CASSALPGSGANVLTF
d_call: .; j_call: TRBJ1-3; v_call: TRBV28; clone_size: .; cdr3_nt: TGTGTAGTACGCGACTCTGGAAACACCATATATTTT; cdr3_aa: CVVRDSGNTIYF
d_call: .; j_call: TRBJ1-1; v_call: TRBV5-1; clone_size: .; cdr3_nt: TGCGCCAGCAGCTTGACGGAGGCCCGATACCACACTGAAGCTTTCTTT; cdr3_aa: CASSLTEARYHTEAFF
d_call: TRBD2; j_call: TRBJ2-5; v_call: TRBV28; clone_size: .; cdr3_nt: TGTGCCAGCAGTTTAAGCCCCCATAGCCCGGCGGGAGAAGAGACCCAGTACTTC; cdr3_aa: CASSLSPHSPAGEETQYF
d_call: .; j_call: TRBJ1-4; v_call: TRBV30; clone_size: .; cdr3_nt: TGTGCCTGGAGTGCAGGAACAACTAATGAAAAACTGTTTTTT; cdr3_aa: CAWSAGTTNEKLFF